This TCR beta chain was identified in a study of early T cells in non-severe SARS-CoV-2 infection. Whole-study findings and limits: Reliance on VDJdb matching favored anti-spike CD8 responses; private and CD4 specificities were missed.

V lost 1 base and J lost 3, with 14 bases in between. CDR1 and CDR2 from the germline V gene are SGHAT and FQNNGV. This CDR3 is built from 16 residues. This clonotype was seen ten or more times. Its antigen is currently unknown. Each cDNA molecule carried a unique molecular identifier. MiXCR was run by TCRdb on the 5' RACE reads, yielding one entry per CDR3 protein. Of under 70,000 distinct CDR3 sequences in the sample, 4.9% were seen once. The receptor was isolated from an adult who was a healthcare worker with PCR-confirmed SARS-CoV-2 infection or an uninfected control (not recorded which). Sequenced material: whole blood. The J gene is TRBJ2-3, the V gene TRBV11-2; possibly TRBD1 or TRBD2 for D (6 bases each). CDR3 sequence: CASSLGGGLVTDTQYF. CDR3 coding DNA: TGTGCCAGCAGCTTAGGAGGGGGGTTGGTGACAGATACGCAGTATTTT.